Shown below are 15 T cell receptor beta chains from a single sample sequenced in a study of blood T cells in healthy people across ages. A second PCR, run for about 6 to 12 cycles, used a sample-barcoded 5' primer plus a J-beta primer mix. TCRdb reprocessed the 5' RACE reads with MiXCR, giving one entry per CDR3 protein. This table holds 800,000 to 1,300,000 distinct CDR3 sequences, 25% found once. The sample also formed part of further work on T cells of mothers and their children.

Sequencing was done on a sample of blood. The source of these receptors is a girl under 10 years old in good health.

The rearrangement links TRBV7-9 to TRBJ2-5; D might be TRBD1 or TRBD2, each matching 5 bases. Trimming took 8 bases from V and 2 from J, leaving 12 bases between them. The CDR3 is 13 amino acids. CDR1 SEHNR and CDR2 FQNEAQ come from the germline V gene (reference sequence). DNA for the CDR3: TGTGCCAGCTTTATCTGGGGGCAAGAGACCCAGTACTTC. It encodes CASFIWGQETQYF.

This clonotype was observed many times. The rearrangement uses TRBV28 and TRBJ1-1; TRBD1 is a possible D gene (6 bases). Trimming took 9 bases from V and 6 from J, leaving 11 bases between them. The CDR3 sequence is 11 residues long. The germline gives CDR1 MDHEN, CDR2 SYDVKM. The CDR3 loop reads CASQGTAEAFF. Here the CDR3 DNA reads TGTGCCAGTCAGGGGACGGCTGAAGCTTTCTTT.

A few counts support this clonotype. The chain joins TRBV5-1 to TRBJ2-7; D call uncertain. The CDR3 has 14 residues. CDR1 and CDR2 from the germline V gene are SGHRS and YFSETQ. V was cut by 1 base and J by 0 bases, with 8 bases left in between. The CDR3 region has the DNA TGCGCCAGCAGCTTGTCTGTCCTCTCCTACGAGCAGTACTTC. It translates to CASSLSVLSYEQYF.

This clonotype has at least ten counts. The junction differs from germline at one of its ends, possibly a read error. The J gene is TRBJ2-3, the V gene TRBV28; D call uncertain. Looked up from germline, CDR1 is MDHEN and CDR2 is SYDVKM. The CDR3 runs 14 residues. This CDR3 reads CASSLSSSTDTQYF. Written as DNA, the CDR3 is TGCGCCAGCAGCTTGTCTTCTAGCACAGATACGCAGTATTTT.

This chain connects TRBV7-2 to TRBJ1-2; 8 positions agree with TRBD1. The ends lost 5 bases at V and 8 bases at J; junction bases unmatched: 19. The CDR3 runs 17 residues. CDR1 and CDR2 from the germline V gene are SGHTA and FQGNSA. CDR3 DNA sequence: TGTGCCAGCAGCCCAAACCGACAGGGCTTACAGGGGGAGGGCTACACCTTC. It is translated as CASSPNRQGLQGEGYTF.

This clonotype was observed a handful of times. The chain uses TRBV20-1 and TRBJ1-4; TRBD1 matches at 9 bases. The CDR3 consists of 17 residues. CDR1 is DFQATT, CDR2 SNEGSKA, per germline (reference sequence). Trimming at V came to 1 base and at J to 0 bases, leaving 6 bases not matched to a gene. The CDR3 loop reads CSARGLTGGSTNEKLFF. As DNA, the CDR3 is TGCAGTGCTAGAGGCTTGACAGGGGGATCAACTAATGAAAAACTGTTTTTT.

A few counts support this clonotype. The chain employs TRBV28 and TRBJ2-5; 7 bases fit TRBD2. V shed 8 bases, J shed 0 bases, and the junction held 9 bases outside the gene matches. The CDR3 spans 15 residues. Germline loops: CDR1 MDHEN, CDR2 SYDVKM. This chain's CDR3 is CASQMGGSYQETQYF. CDR3 nucleotide sequence: TGTGCCAGCCAAATGGGGGGGTCGTACCAAGAGACCCAGTACTTC.

In its sample, this clonotype was seen a few times. The chain couples TRBV29-1 to TRBJ2-2; perhaps TRBD1 as D (6 bases). The CDR3 covers 13 residues. Germline V gene sequence: CDR1 SQVTM, CDR2 ANQGSEA. Trimming took 6 bases from V and 2 from J, leaving 10 bases between them. This CDR3 is CSVPDSNTGELFF. In DNA, the CDR3 is TGCAGCGTACCGGACAGTAACACCGGGGAGCTGTTTTTT.

This clonotype was detected only a few times. This sequence joins TRBV3-1 and TRBJ2-5; 10 nucleotides match TRBD1. Matching the DNA end better, TRBJ2-1 makes the J call doubtful. This CDR3 is built from 13 residues. Germline V CDR1 and CDR2: LGHDT, YNNKEL (reference sequence). The CDR3 DNA reads as TGTGCCAGCGGGACAGGGGATCGGAATGAGCAGTTCTTC. Translating it yields CASGTGDRNEQFF.

The chain carries TRBV6-2 or TRBV6-3 and TRBJ2-1; 7 positions agree with TRBD1. Germline lookup yields CDR1 MNHEY and CDR2 SVGEGT. V lost 4 bases, J lost 2 bases, and 2 bases stayed unmatched. This CDR3 contains 14 residues. In nucleotides, the CDR3 is TGTGCCAGCAGTTTGGGACAGCCCTACAATGAGCAGTTCTTC. This sequence encodes CASSLGQPYNEQFF.

This clonotype was recorded a few times. In DNA, the CDR3 is TGCAGCGTTGGCCCCACAGGGGTCTACGAGCAGTACTTC. Its protein is CSVGPTGVYEQYF. The V gene is TRBV29-1, the J gene TRBJ2-7; 7 nucleotides match TRBD1. The CDR3 contains 13 residues. CDR1 is SQVTM, CDR2 ANQGSEA, per germline. V lost 4 bases, J lost 3 bases, and 6 bases stayed unmatched.

On this clonotype itself: One junction end does not reproduce the germline sequence, and a read error may be involved. The V and J genes are TRBV20-1 and TRBJ2-2; D may be TRBD2 (6 bases). Germline CDR1 DFQATT, CDR2 SNEGSKA (reference sequence). This CDR3 is built from 13 residues. CDR3 in amino acids: CSASGGPTGEPFF. In nucleotides, the CDR3 is TGCAGTGCTAGCGGGGGACCCACCGGGGAGCCGTTTTTT.

V and J are TRBV11-2 and TRBJ2-3, with 9 positions matching TRBD1. V gave up 6 bases and J gave up 0 bases; unmatched junction bases: 4. This CDR3 region has 15 residues. Germline V gene data show CDR1 as SGHAT and CDR2 as FQNNGV. Here the CDR3 reads CASSRGTGSTDTQYF. DNA for the CDR3: TGTGCCAGCAGTCGGGGGACAGGGAGCACAGATACGCAGTATTTT.

The table lists this clonotype with a few counts. The V call is TRBV9, the J call TRBJ2-5, with 7 nucleotides matching TRBD1. The CDR3 length is 16 residues. Trimming at V came to 0 bases and at J to 3 bases, leaving 8 bases not matched to a gene. CDR1 SGDLS and CDR2 YYNGEE come from the germline V gene. CDR3 bases: TGTGCCAGCAGCGTAGTTGGAGCCGGACAGGAAGAGACCCAGTACTTC. Its protein is CASSVVGAGQEETQYF.

The CDR3, as DNA: TGTGCCAGCAGCTTCGGACAGGGCGGCGGCTACACCTTC. It codes for CASSFGQGGGYTF. The chain recombines TRBV7-3 with TRBJ1-2, with TRBD1 matching over 8 bases. Unmatched junction bases numbered 5, after V lost 3 bases and J lost 8 bases. The CDR3 runs to 13 residues. Germline CDR1 and CDR2: SGHTA and FQGTGA.